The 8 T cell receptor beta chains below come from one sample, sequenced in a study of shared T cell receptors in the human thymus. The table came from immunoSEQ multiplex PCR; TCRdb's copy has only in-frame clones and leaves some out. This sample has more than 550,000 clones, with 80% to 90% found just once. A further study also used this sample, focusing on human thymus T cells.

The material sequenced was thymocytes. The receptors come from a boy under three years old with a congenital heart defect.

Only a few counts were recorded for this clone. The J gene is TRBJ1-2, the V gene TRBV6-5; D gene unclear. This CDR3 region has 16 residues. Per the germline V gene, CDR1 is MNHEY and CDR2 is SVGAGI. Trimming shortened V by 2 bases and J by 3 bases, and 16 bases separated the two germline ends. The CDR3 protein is CASSYRRKWTYYGYTF. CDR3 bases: TGTGCCAGCAGTTACCGGCGAAAGTGGACTTACTATGGCTACACCTTC.

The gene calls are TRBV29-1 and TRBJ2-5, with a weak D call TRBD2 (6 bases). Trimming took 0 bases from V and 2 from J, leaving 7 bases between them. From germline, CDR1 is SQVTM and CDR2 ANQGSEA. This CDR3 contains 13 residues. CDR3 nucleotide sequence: TGCAGCGTTGAAGATCGGGGGCAAGAGACCCAGTACTTC. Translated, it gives CSVEDRGQETQYF.

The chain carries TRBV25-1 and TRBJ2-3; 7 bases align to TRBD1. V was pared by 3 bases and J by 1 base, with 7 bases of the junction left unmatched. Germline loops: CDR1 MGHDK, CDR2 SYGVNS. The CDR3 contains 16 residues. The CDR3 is CASSEVYRGGTDTQYF. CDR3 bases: TGTGCCAGCAGTGAGGTGTACAGGGGCGGCACAGATACGCAGTATTTT.

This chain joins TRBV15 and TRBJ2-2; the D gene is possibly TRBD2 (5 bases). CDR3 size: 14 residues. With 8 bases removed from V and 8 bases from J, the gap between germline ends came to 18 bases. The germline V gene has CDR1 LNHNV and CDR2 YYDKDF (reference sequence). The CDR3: CATQNINSGGELFF. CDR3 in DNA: TGTGCCACCCAAAACATCAACTCGGGGGGGGAGCTGTTTTTT. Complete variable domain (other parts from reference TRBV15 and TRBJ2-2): DAMVIQNPRYQVTQFGKPVTLSCSQTLNHNVMYWYQQKSSQAPKLLFHYYDKDFNNEADTPDNFQSRRPNTSFCFLDIRSPGLGDTAMYLCATQNINSGGELFFGEGSRLTVL.

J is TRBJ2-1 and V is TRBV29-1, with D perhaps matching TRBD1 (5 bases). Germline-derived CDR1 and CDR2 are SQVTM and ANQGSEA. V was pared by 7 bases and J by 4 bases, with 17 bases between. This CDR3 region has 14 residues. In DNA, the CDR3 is TGCAGCGACCCGACAGAAACCCCTTACAATGAGCAGTTCTTC. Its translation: CSDPTETPYNEQFF.

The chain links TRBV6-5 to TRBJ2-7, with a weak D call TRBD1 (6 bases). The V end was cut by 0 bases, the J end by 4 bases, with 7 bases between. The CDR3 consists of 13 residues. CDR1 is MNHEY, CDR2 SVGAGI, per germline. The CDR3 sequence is CASSYSRGYEQYF. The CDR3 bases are TGTGCCAGCAGTTACTCAAGGGGGTACGAGCAGTACTTC.

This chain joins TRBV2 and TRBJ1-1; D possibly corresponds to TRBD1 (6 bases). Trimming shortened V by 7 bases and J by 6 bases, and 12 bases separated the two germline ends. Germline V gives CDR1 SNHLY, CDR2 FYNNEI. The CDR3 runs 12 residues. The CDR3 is CASITGYAEAFF. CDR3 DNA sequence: TGTGCCAGCATCACAGGGTACGCTGAAGCTTTCTTT.

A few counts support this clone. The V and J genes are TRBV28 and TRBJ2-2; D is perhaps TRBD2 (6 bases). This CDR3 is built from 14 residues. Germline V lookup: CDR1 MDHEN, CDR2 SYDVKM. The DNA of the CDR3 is TGTGCTTCTAAAGAGCGGGTGTCCACCGGGGAGCTGTTTTTT. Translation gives CASKERVSTGELFF.